This passage covers 23 T cell receptor beta chains from one sample sequenced in a study of CD8 T cells in Susac syndrome (dated by TCRdb to about 2019). Library generation was performed with the immunoSEQ multiplex PCR assay. RNA was extracted with the RNeasy kit and roughly 0.45 to 1 ug was reverse transcribed using random hexamers. The public reads were run again by TCRdb, first through fastp at Q25 and then through MiXCR, and only productive beta chains were kept. Here each entry gathers all rows of one CDR3 protein and keeps the most common genes and DNA. The sample contains roughly 120,000 distinct CDR3 sequences, roughly 94% of them found a single time. The top ten constitute approximately 0.13% of the sample. Sequences were obtained from CD4+ T cells from PBMCs. These receptors were taken from a human donor with multiple sclerosis.

The V and J genes are TRBV5-1 and TRBJ1-5; 8 bases fit TRBD1. The CDR3 is 15 residues long. Per the germline V gene, CDR1 is SGHRS and CDR2 is YFSETQ. Unmatched junction bases numbered 14, after V lost 4 bases and J lost 11 bases. CDR3 amino acids: CASSLGTGGLSAQHF. Here the CDR3 DNA reads TGCGCCAGCAGCCTAGGGACAGGCGGGCTGTCGGCCCAGCATTTT.

The CDR3 region is CSAPPLLGQETQYF. CDR3 nucleotides: TGCAGTGCTCCCCCCCTACTAGGCCAAGAGACCCAGTACTTC. The chain links TRBV20-1 to TRBJ2-5; weak D call: TRBD2 (5 bases). Germline V lookup: CDR1 DFQATT, CDR2 SNEGSKA (reference sequence). The V gene lost 5 bases and the J gene lost 1 base, with 14 bases spanning the gap. CDR3 length: 14 residues.

V is TRBV29-1 and J is TRBJ2-3; D possibly matches TRBD1 or TRBD2 (6 bases each). The CDR3 is 14 amino acids. Germline V gene lookup returns CDR1 SQVTM and CDR2 ANQGSEA. The ends were cut back, 7 bases at V and 0 bases at J, with 14 bases in the middle. The CDR3 sequence is CSARGGLSTDTQYF. The CDR3 DNA sequence: TGCAGCGCCCGAGGGGGACTCAGCACAGATACGCAGTATTTT.

This rearrangement joins TRBV5-1 to TRBJ2-2; 8 positions match TRBD2. With V trimmed by 6 bases and J by 5 bases, 18 bases remained unmatched. The CDR3 extends over 18 amino acids. CDR1 and CDR2 from the germline V gene are SGHRS and YFSETQ. CDR3 amino acids: CASNRGASGYRVTGELFF. The CDR3 DNA reads TGCGCCAGCAACCGTGGTGCTAGCGGGTACCGCGTAACCGGGGAGCTGTTTTTT.

The chain has TRBV10-3 and TRBJ2-1; 9 nucleotides align to TRBD2. The CDR3 sequence is 13 residues long. Germline V gene data show CDR1 as ENHRY and CDR2 as SYGVKD. V trimming: 11 bases; J trimming: 9 bases; junction bases outside the gene matches: 11. DNA of the CDR3: TGTGCCCTAAGGCGGGAGGGCCCGAGTGAGCAGTTCTTC. Protein sequence: CALRREGPSEQFF.

The chain couples TRBV3-1 to TRBJ2-2; 11 positions agree with TRBD2. The CDR3 contains 16 residues. Losses at the gene ends were 2 bases for V and 8 bases for J; bases not matched to a gene: 7. Germline CDR1 and CDR2: LGHDT and YNNKEL (reference sequence). The CDR3 DNA sequence: TGTGCCAGCAGCCAAAGACTAGCGGGGCCCGGAGGGGAGCTGTTTTTT. Translated, it gives CASSQRLAGPGGELFF.

V is TRBV6-5 and J is TRBJ1-2, with D tentatively TRBD1 (5 bases). The CDR3 contains 13 residues. CDR1 and CDR2 from the germline V gene are MNHEY and SVGAGI. V was trimmed by 6 bases and J by 6 bases, leaving 14 bases between them. The CDR3 DNA reads as TGTGCCAGCAGGGACGCTGGGACTGATGGCTACACCTTC. Translating it yields CASRDAGTDGYTF.

This clonotype was detected only once. The rearrangement uses TRBV5-4 and TRBJ2-7; no definite D call. Germline assignment: CDR1 SGHNT and CDR2 YYREEE (reference sequence). The CDR3 loop spans 13 amino acids. Deletions cut 3 bases from V and 0 bases from J, with 7 bases between. The CDR3 sequence is CASSSSFSYEQYF. The CDR3, as DNA: TGTGCCAGCAGCTCCAGCTTCTCCTACGAGCAGTACTTC.

The chain carries TRBV29-1 and TRBJ2-7; D unclear. The germline V gene has CDR1 SQVTM and CDR2 ANQGSEA. V lost 6 bases and J lost 3, with 9 bases in between. This CDR3 region has 11 residues. In DNA form, the CDR3 reads TGCAGCGTCGTGAACGGCTACGAGCAGTACTTC. Its translation: CSVVNGYEQYF.

J is TRBJ1-1 and V is TRBV20-1; no clear D. This CDR3 has 15 residues. CDR1 is DFQATT and CDR2 is SNEGSKA in the germline V gene (reference sequence). V gave up 0 bases and J gave up 0 bases, with 11 bases separating them. This CDR3 is CSARDIQLMNTEAFF. The CDR3 DNA sequence: TGCAGTGCTAGAGATATCCAGTTGATGAACACTGAAGCTTTCTTT.

The chain combines TRBV3-1 with TRBJ1-3; no clear D gene. Germline lookup yields CDR1 LGHDT and CDR2 YNNKEL (reference sequence). V shed 1 base and J shed 4 bases, with 8 bases lying between them. CDR3 length: 14 residues. As DNA, the CDR3 is TGTGCCAGCAGCCAAGGGGTGACAGGAAACACCATATATTTT. Translation: CASSQGVTGNTIYF.

The rearrangement joins TRBV20-1 to TRBJ2-3, with 8 nucleotides matching TRBD2. The J segment lost 4 bases and the V segment lost 6 bases, leaving 9 bases of the junction unmatched. Germline loops: CDR1 DFQATT, CDR2 SNEGSKA (reference sequence). This CDR3 has 14 amino acids. The CDR3, as DNA: TGCAGTGCCCTCCGGGGACTAGATGCAGATACGCAGTATTTT. Residues: CSALRGLDADTQYF.

The chain uses TRBV29-1 and TRBJ1-4, with 7 nucleotides matching TRBD1. The CDR3 sequence is 12 residues long. The V segment lost 8 bases and the J segment 8 bases; nucleotides outside the gene matches: 8. The germline gives CDR1 SQVTM, CDR2 ANQGSEA. CDR3 loop: CSSAGTDEKLFF. As DNA, the CDR3 is TGCAGCTCAGCCGGGACAGACGAAAAACTGTTTTTT.

The rearrangement joins TRBV3-1 to TRBJ1-2, with D perhaps matching TRBD1 (5 bases). CDR3 length: 12 amino acids. Germline-derived CDR1 and CDR2 are LGHDT and YNNKEL (reference sequence). Trimming pared 2 bases from V and 8 bases from J, leaving 9 bases between. The chain's CDR3 is CASSQQGRGYTF. CDR3 bases: TGTGCCAGCAGCCAACAGGGTAGAGGCTACACCTTC.

The V and J genes are TRBV4-2 and TRBJ1-1; possible D gene TRBD1, 5 bases. CDR1 and CDR2 (germline): LGHNA, YNFKEQ. This CDR3 spans 15 amino acids. Trimming left V 3 bases short and J 1 base short, with 12 bases between. For the CDR3, the DNA is TGTGCCAGCAGCCAGGAAGGGGATAGGAACACTGAAGCTTTCTTT. This sequence encodes CASSQEGDRNTEAFF.

This clonotype was detected a few times. The chain employs TRBV29-1 and TRBJ2-5; D tentatively fits TRBD1 or TRBD2 (5 bases each). The CDR3 extends over 12 amino acids. Germline CDR1 SQVTM, CDR2 ANQGSEA. Trimming took 4 bases from V and 2 from J, leaving 8 bases between them. Here the CDR3 DNA reads TGCAGCGTTGGAGGGGATCAAGAGACCCAGTACTTC. It specifies CSVGGDQETQYF.

This rearrangement joins TRBV20-1 to TRBJ2-4; TRBD2 matches at 7 bases. J lost 6 bases, V lost 1 base, and 6 bases had no gene match. This CDR3 comprises 14 residues. Germline CDR1 reads DFQATT; CDR2 reads SNEGSKA (reference sequence). The CDR3 loop is CSARAPSGGNIQYF. CDR3 DNA sequence: TGCAGTGCTAGAGCCCCATCGGGGGGAAACATTCAGTACTTC.

V usage is TRBV5-1 and J usage is TRBJ1-2; D not resolved. Per the germline V gene, CDR1 is SGHRS and CDR2 is YFSETQ. The CDR3 totals 18 residues. Trimming pared 0 bases from V and 1 base from J, leaving 19 bases between. Here the CDR3 reads CASSLEPTRVGFNYGYTF. The CDR3 coding sequence is TGCGCCAGCAGCTTGGAACCCACTAGGGTAGGGTTTAACTATGGCTACACCTTC.

The table lists this clonotype with a count of one. V is TRBV7-2 and J is TRBJ1-5; D not certain. V was shortened by 4 bases and J by 1 base, with 5 bases between the two germline ends. This CDR3 is built from 13 residues. Germline CDR1 reads SGHTA; CDR2 reads FQGNSA. The CDR3 DNA sequence: TGTGCCAGCAGCTGGCTGAGCAATCAGCCCCAGCATTTT. Protein sequence: CASSWLSNQPQHF.

The V gene is TRBV20-1, the J gene TRBJ2-1; the match to TRBD2 covers 10 bases. Germline V CDR1 and CDR2: DFQATT, SNEGSKA (reference sequence). This CDR3 has 14 residues. The V segment lost 3 bases and the J segment 7 bases; nucleotides outside the gene matches: 6. The CDR3 here is CSARGGLAVNEQFF. The CDR3 bases are TGCAGTGCTAGGGGCGGACTAGCGGTAAATGAGCAGTTCTTC.

The chain has TRBV6-1 and TRBJ2-4, with 7 bases fitting TRBD1. With V trimmed by 6 bases and J by 5 bases, 4 bases remained unmatched. This CDR3 contains 13 residues. In germline, CDR1 is MNHNS, CDR2 SASEGT. CDR3 sequence (DNA): TGTGCCAGCAGCCGAGGGACAGAAAACATTCAGTACTTC. Its translation: CASSRGTENIQYF.

J is TRBJ2-3 and V is TRBV6-1, with D possibly being TRBD2 (6 bases). Germline V gene lookup returns CDR1 MNHNS and CDR2 SASEGT. The ends were cut back, 6 bases at V and 4 bases at J, with 26 bases in the middle. There are 18 residues in the CDR3. DNA for the CDR3: TGTGCCAGCAGCCAATACACCGGAGGGGCGATGGGTTCAGATACGCAGTATTTT. Protein product: CASSQYTGGAMGSDTQYF.

This clonotype was detected once. V is TRBV19 and J is TRBJ2-2, with 7 bases identical to TRBD1. The CDR3 has 16 amino acids. The germline V gene has CDR1 LNHDA and CDR2 SQIVND (reference sequence). Trimming took 6 bases from V and 6 from J; bases not matched to a gene: 13. The CDR3 is CASSPSRGGEPGELFF. Written as DNA, the CDR3 is TGTGCCAGTAGCCCTAGTAGAGGGGGCGAACCCGGGGAGCTGTTTTTT. The whole variable domain, filled in from reference TRBV19 and TRBJ2-2, reads DGGITQSPKYLFRKEGQNVTLSCEQNLNHDAMYWYRQDPGQGLRLIYYSQIVNDFQKGDIAEGYSVSREKKESFPLTVTSAQKNPTAFYLCASSPSRGGEPGELFFGEGSRLTVL.